This T cell receptor beta chain stems from a study of blood T cell repertoires in COVID-19. Background on the study: Donors in the United States, Italy and Spain gave samples during acute or convalescent COVID-19. PBMCs, B-cell-depleted T cells, or T cells provided the cDNA or gDNA that made up the material.

Authors' data handling: Quantification of nucleated cells was approximated via reference gene primer amplification. TCRdb's table, derived via immunoSEQ multiplex PCR, lists solely in-frame clones and lacks some. From that table come the V and J calls and clone size; the DNA was used to work out D and trimming. This table has approximately 58,000 clones, 65% to 80% appearing once. V lost 2 bases and J 11 bases, leaving 12 bases between the germline ends. Germline V gene lookup returns CDR1 MDHEN and CDR2 SYDVKM. The CDR3 is 13 residues long. The chain is built from TRBV28 and TRBJ1-4; D might be TRBD1 (5 bases). The sequence was obtained from a man between 65 and 85 years old with active or convalescent COVID-19. Input material: peripheral blood. Here the CDR3 reads CASSLPPGMKLFF. As DNA, the CDR3 is TGTGCCAGCAGTTTACCGCCAGGGATGAAACTGTTTTTT. The full variable domain, in which reference TRBV28 and TRBJ1-4 provide the parts outside the CDR3, is DVKVTQSSRYLVKRTGEKVFLECVQDMDHENMFWYRQDPGLGLRLIYFSYDVKMKEKGDIPEGYSVSREKKERFSLILESASTNQTSMYLCASSLPPGMKLFFGSGTQLSVL.